These 8 T cell receptor beta chains share one sample of origin, sequenced in a study of regulatory T cells in long-lasting Graves disease. As to time point: persistent/refractory GD, antithyroid drugs over 5 years with positive TRAb. Isolated PBMC RNA provided the starting material for the TCR library. CDR3 regions were amplified by Arm-PCR using iRepertoire HTBI primers to build TCR beta libraries. From the multiplex PCR reads, TCRdb called clonotypes with MiXCR, one entry per CDR3 protein. Here the sample spans 400,000 to 500,000 distinct CDR3 sequences, around a fifth being singletons. The sequencing used peripheral blood mononuclear cells (PBMCs), collected when the disease was refractory, from a patient treated with antithyroid drugs. The receptors originated from a female donor with Graves disease.

This sequence joins TRBV6-7 and TRBJ2-7; weak D call: TRBD2 (5 bases). TRBV6-7 is an ORF, with its function uncertain. The V and J ends lost 8 bases and 2 bases respectively, with 22 bases between them. The CDR3 contains 16 residues. The CDR3: CASGLTHPPTTYEQYF. CDR3 bases: TGTGCCAGCGGATTGACCCACCCCCCGACTACCTACGAGCAGTACTTC.

The chain carries TRBV6-1 and TRBJ1-5; the match to TRBD1 covers 7 bases. CDR3 size: 13 residues. V trimming: 5 bases; J trimming: 6 bases; junction bases outside the gene matches: 4. CDR1 and CDR2 from the germline V gene are MNHNS and SASEGT. CDR3 amino acids: CASSQQGTQPQHF. The CDR3, as DNA: TGTGCCAGCAGTCAACAGGGGACTCAGCCCCAGCATTTT.

CDR3 sequence reads: CASSLLFGWGQETQYF. As DNA, the CDR3 is TGTGCCAGCAGCCTATTATTTGGATGGGGGCAAGAGACCCAGTACTTC. The chain recombines TRBV14 with TRBJ2-5, with D perhaps TRBD1 or TRBD2 (5 bases each). Trimming left V 4 bases short and J 2 bases short, with 17 bases between. From germline, CDR1 is SGHDN and CDR2 FVKESK. This CDR3 is 16 amino acids long.

Remarks on this clonotype: One base away lies a much larger clone, so this may be a sequencing read error. This chain joins TRBV13 and TRBJ2-5; D gene ambiguous. The CDR3 spans 13 residues. Germline CDR1 reads PRHDT; CDR2 reads FYEKMQ (reference sequence). CDR3 sequence (DNA): TGTGCCAGCATGATCGCCAGGCAAGAGGCCCAGTACTTC. Translated: CASMIARQEAQYF.

This clonotype has more than one count but fewer than ten. The CDR3 region is CASSQDSTGEEGETQYF. The CDR3 nucleotides read TGTGCCAGCAGCCAAGATTCCACAGGGGAGGAGGGAGAGACCCAGTACTTC. The chain is built from TRBV4-2 and TRBJ2-5; possible D gene TRBD1, 7 bases. CDR1 and CDR2 from the germline V gene are LGHNA and YNFKEQ. The CDR3 covers 17 residues. V shed 0 bases and J shed 4 bases, with 18 bases lying between them.

The rearrangement links TRBV6-1 to TRBJ1-5; D is uncertain. This CDR3 contains 16 residues. The V and J ends lost 5 bases and 6 bases respectively, with 20 bases between them. CDR1 is MNHNS and CDR2 is SASEGT in the germline V gene. The CDR3 reads CASSRSDWVGTQPQHF. In nucleotides, the CDR3 is TGTGCCAGCAGTCGAAGCGATTGGGTCGGTACTCAGCCCCAGCATTTT.

This clonotype was counted between two and nine times. One end of the junction does not line up with germline, which may come from a read error. In DNA, the CDR3 is TGTGCCAACAGTTTGGGGGCGGGGGGAGCGGGGGGACCAGAGACCCAGTACTTC. This gives the protein CANSLGAGGAGGPETQYF. The J gene is TRBJ2-5, the V gene TRBV12-3 or TRBV12-4, with 9 bases aligning to TRBD2. The CDR3 runs 18 residues.

The genes are TRBV4-1 and TRBJ2-7; D may be TRBD1 or TRBD2 (6 bases each). CDR1 is MGHRA and CDR2 is YSYEKL in the germline V gene. The CDR3 spans 13 residues. V lost 6 bases and J lost 7, with 16 bases in between. CDR3 nucleotide sequence: TGCGCCAGCAGGTCGCAGGGGACTTGGGAGCAGTACTTC. Amino acids: CASRSQGTWEQYF.